The sequence of this T cell receptor (beta chain) was determined in a study of blood T cell repertoires in COVID-19. The overall study: The samples span acute and convalescent COVID-19 from the United States, Italy and Spain. From T cells, B-cell-depleted T cells, or PBMCs came the material, which was cDNA or gDNA.

Source study methods: Reference gene primer amplification yielded estimated nucleated cell counts. Produced via immunoSEQ multiplex PCR; TCRdb's table is partial and in-frame only. D and trimming come from the DNA, and the V and J calls and clone size come from that table. The sample shows roughly 100,000 clones, almost 85% of them seen only once. This CDR3 comprises 18 residues. Trimming stripped 2 bases from V and 1 base from J, with 20 bases between. CDR1 and CDR2 from the germline V gene are MNHEY and SMNVEV (reference sequence). The TCR was taken from a man aged 70-80 years with acute or convalescent COVID-19. V and J are TRBV27 and TRBJ1-1, with D uncertain. The material sequenced was peripheral blood. This chain's CDR3 is CASSLDSTNSFGNTEAFF. In DNA, the CDR3 is TGTGCCAGCAGTTTAGATTCAACAAACAGTTTCGGGAACACTGAAGCTTTCTTT.